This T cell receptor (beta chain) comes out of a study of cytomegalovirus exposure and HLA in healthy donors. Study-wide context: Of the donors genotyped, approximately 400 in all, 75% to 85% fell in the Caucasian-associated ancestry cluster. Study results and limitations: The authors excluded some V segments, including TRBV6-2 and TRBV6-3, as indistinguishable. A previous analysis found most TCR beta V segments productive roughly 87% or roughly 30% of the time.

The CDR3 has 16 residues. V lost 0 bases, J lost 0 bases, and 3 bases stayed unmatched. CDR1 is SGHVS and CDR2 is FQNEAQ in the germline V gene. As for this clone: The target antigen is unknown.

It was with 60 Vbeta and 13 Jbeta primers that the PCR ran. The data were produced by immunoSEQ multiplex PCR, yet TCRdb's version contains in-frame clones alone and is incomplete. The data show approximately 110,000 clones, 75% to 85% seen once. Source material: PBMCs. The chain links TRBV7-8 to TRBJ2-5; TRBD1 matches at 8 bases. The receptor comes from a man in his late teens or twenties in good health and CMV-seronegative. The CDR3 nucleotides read TGTGCCAGCAGCTTAGCTCGGGACAGGTACCAAGAGACCCAGTACTTC. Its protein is CASSLARDRYQETQYF.